This T cell receptor beta chain was profiled in a study of blood T cell repertoires in COVID-19. Germline V gives CDR1 LGHDT, CDR2 YNNKEL (reference sequence). The length of the CDR3 is 14 residues. Trimming cost V 4 bases and J 4 bases, with 13 bases left between them. Sequenced by immunoSEQ multiplex PCR; TCRdb stores in-frame clones only, minus some. The sample carries fewer than 300,000 clones, over 75% recorded once. What was sequenced was peripheral blood. This chain joins TRBV3-1 (or the pseudogene TRBV3-2) and TRBJ1-2; the D is unclear. The sequence derives from a human donor in a cohort sampled during active COVID-19. The CDR3 here is CASSPGRTTYGYTF. The DNA of the CDR3 is TGTGCCAGCAGCCCCGGACGGACTACCTATGGCTACACCTTC.